This T cell receptor (beta chain) stems from a study of control samples from healthy donors and cancer patients. Repertoires were generated with immunoSEQ multiplex PCR, while TCRdb's copy carries only in-frame clones and drops some. This sample carries about 120,000 clones, around nine tenths of them seen once, and the ten largest clones take 2% to 3%. The CDR3 spans 15 residues. Germline V lookup: CDR1 LNHDA, CDR2 SQIVND (reference sequence). Unmatched junction bases numbered 8, after V lost 5 bases and J lost 2 bases. This rearrangement joins TRBV19 to TRBJ1-2; 7 bases are shared with TRBD1. Material for sequencing was blood. This TCR was recovered from a woman aged 65 to 85 in good health. The CDR3 loop is CASSLSGTANYGYTF. CDR3 nucleotides: TGTGCCAGTAGTTTGTCTGGGACAGCCAACTATGGCTACACCTTC.